These 13 T cell receptor beta chains were sequenced from one sample in a study of T cells in tuberculosis (dated by TCRdb to 2016 to 2019). Preparation of the library involved the immunoSEQ multiplex PCR assay. TCRdb mirrors the immuneACCESS table, restricted to in-frame sequences. Some clones are absent from its copies; in checked studies, under half trace to an unresolved V gene, and the reason for the others is unknown. Across this sample there are under 50,000 clones, with around 94% seen only once. Of the sample, around 4.2% is held by the ten largest clones. In light of the paper, this sample's time point label describes: new active TB diagnosis, blood taken before or within 7 days of starting treatment. Here the sequenced sample was PBMCs, taken at tuberculosis diagnosis. The receptors were gathered from an adult with tuberculosis.

This rearrangement joins TRBV30 to TRBJ1-4, with 8 bases fitting TRBD1. The ends lost 4 bases at V and 5 bases at J; junction bases unmatched: 6. Germline V lookup: CDR1 GTSNPN, CDR2 SVGIG (reference sequence). The CDR3 sequence is 14 residues long. CDR3 loop: CAWTTGGPNEKLFF. Here the CDR3 DNA reads TGTGCCTGGACTACAGGGGGGCCAAATGAAAAACTGTTTTTT.

CDR3 DNA: TGTGCCAGCAGCTTAAAGGGGAACCAAGAGACCCAGTACTTC. Translating gives CASSLKGNQETQYF. V and J are TRBV11-2 and TRBJ2-5; D is possibly TRBD1 (5 bases). Germline CDR1 SGHAT, CDR2 FQNNGV. V lost 2 bases, J lost 0 bases, and 7 bases lay in between. The CDR3 loop spans 14 amino acids.

V is TRBV5-1 and J is TRBJ1-2; maybe TRBD1 (6 bases). The CDR3 length is 14 residues. V was trimmed by 0 bases and J by 5 bases, leaving 11 bases between them. Germline loops: CDR1 SGHRS, CDR2 YFSETQ. The CDR3 DNA reads as TGCGCCAGCAGCTTGGGGGACGGGACATATGGCTACACCTTC. Encoded protein: CASSLGDGTYGYTF.

The chain employs TRBV7-6 and TRBJ2-2; 8 bases are a match to TRBD2. Trimming cost V 7 bases and J 3 bases; bases outside gene matches: 7. The CDR3 contains 15 residues. Germline V CDR1 and CDR2: SGHVS, FNYEAQ. The CDR3 reads CASKLSGGDTGELFF. The CDR3 DNA sequence: TGTGCCAGCAAGCTGAGCGGGGGAGACACCGGGGAGCTGTTTTTT.

As DNA, the CDR3 is TGTGCCAGCAGCCTGCTTCTATCCACTGAAGCTTTCTTT. Translated: CASSLLLSTEAFF. The J gene is TRBJ1-1, the V gene TRBV7-2; D gene unclear. The CDR3 is made up of 13 amino acids. Trimming removed 5 bases at V and 4 bases at J, with 11 bases between. The germline V gene encodes CDR1 SGHTA and CDR2 FQGNSA.

The gene calls are TRBV6-6 and TRBJ1-4; 7 positions agree with TRBD1. CDR3 length: 14 amino acids. Per the germline V gene, CDR1 is MNHNY and CDR2 is SVGAGI (reference sequence). V gave up 6 bases and J gave up 4 bases; unmatched junction bases: 5. The CDR3 loop is CASRGGQSNEKLFF. Written as DNA, the CDR3 is TGTGCCAGCAGAGGGGGACAGAGTAATGAAAAACTGTTTTTT.

This rearrangement joins TRBV2 to TRBJ2-7; 7 nucleotides line up with TRBD1. The germline V gene has CDR1 SNHLY and CDR2 FYNNEI. V was pared by 11 bases and J by 1 base, with 11 bases of the junction left unmatched. CDR3 length equals 14 residues. CDR3 in DNA: TGTGCCGGAAAGACAGGGCGGACATCCTACGAGCAGTACTTC. Protein: CAGKTGRTSYEQYF.

This clone turned up a few times. The chain combines TRBV6-6 with TRBJ1-2; 9 bases are a match to TRBD1. Germline CDR1 is MNHNY and CDR2 is SVGAGI (reference sequence). V dropped 2 bases and J dropped 8; count of bases not matched to a gene: 3. This CDR3 contains 13 residues. The CDR3 spells CASSYPGTGGYTF. The CDR3 coding sequence is TGTGCCAGCAGTTACCCGGGGACAGGGGGCTACACCTTC.

V gene TRBV18 combines with J gene TRBJ2-2; D remains ambiguous. Germline V lookup: CDR1 KGHSH, CDR2 LQKENI. Between the trimmed V and J ends, which lost 4 bases and 3 bases, there was a span of 15 bases. This CDR3 contains 16 residues. The CDR3 spells CASSLSRPDYTGELFF. The DNA for the CDR3 is TGTGCCAGCTCACTCTCAAGACCAGACTACACCGGGGAGCTGTTTTTT.

The chain is built from TRBV11-3 and TRBJ2-3, with 7 bases that match TRBD2. Germline CDR1 reads SGHNT; CDR2 reads YENEEA. V lost 3 bases, J lost 6 bases, and 3 bases stayed unmatched. The CDR3 loop spans 13 amino acids. In DNA form, the CDR3 reads TGTGCCAGCAGCTTCGGGGGGAGGGATACGCAGTATTTT. It encodes CASSFGGRDTQYF.

V gene TRBV4-1 combines with J gene TRBJ2-2; 12 bases line up with TRBD2. With V trimmed by 4 bases and J by 7 bases, 10 bases remained unmatched. The V gene's germline CDR1 is MGHRA and CDR2 YSYEKL. The CDR3 covers 17 residues. In DNA, the CDR3 is TGCGCCAGCAGCCGAACTAGCGGGGGGCTCCCCCACGGGGAGCTGTTTTTT. It codes for CASSRTSGGLPHGELFF.

The chain joins TRBV5-1 to TRBJ2-7; TRBD2 might be the D (5 bases). Trimming removed 2 bases at V and 7 bases at J, with 19 bases between. CDR3 length equals 15 residues. CDR1 is SGHRS, CDR2 YFSETQ, per germline. CDR3 loop: CASSLTTGIAGEQYF. Here the CDR3 DNA reads TGCGCCAGCAGCTTAACTACCGGGATCGCTGGGGAGCAGTACTTC.

The chain is built from TRBV30 and TRBJ2-7, with D maybe TRBD2 (5 bases). Trimming shortened V by 4 bases and J by 4 bases, and 11 bases separated the two germline ends. Germline values: CDR1 GTSNPN, CDR2 SVGIG (reference sequence). The CDR3 is 12 residues long. Here the CDR3 DNA reads TGTGCCTGGACCTCCGGACTGTACGAGCAGTACTTC. Amino acids: CAWTSGLYEQYF.